This T cell receptor (beta chain) was sequenced in a study of blood T cells in healthy people across ages. This clonotype was found many times. Its target is not known. A junction end diverges from the germline sequence, so it may reflect a read error. Samples each yielded at least 5 micrograms of total RNA. Alongside a J-beta primer mix, a sample-barcoded 5' primer served in a second PCR lasting about 6 to 11 cycles. TCRdb called the 5' RACE reads again in MiXCR, with one record for every CDR3 protein. Here the sample spans over 950,000 distinct CDR3 sequences, about two fifths being singletons. Study outcomes and limitations: Researchers deemed the diversity estimates from one million T cells underestimates. Per-million-T-cell TCR beta diversity fell roughly linearly with age.

The CDR3 covers 15 residues. The germline V gene encodes CDR1 LGHNA and CDR2 YNFKEQ. This clonotype was obtained from a man aged 18-30 years in good health. The rearrangement uses TRBV4-2 and TRBJ2-1, with D unresolved. Sequencing was performed on blood. The CDR3: CASSQDGGTYNEQFF. CDR3 nucleotide sequence: TGCGCCAGCAGCCAAGATGGTGGAACCTACAATGAGCAGTTCTTC.